Shown below are 30 T cell receptor beta chains from a single sample sequenced in a study of shared clonotypes between healthy human individuals. Sequencing used immunoSEQ multiplex PCR; TCRdb keeps in-frame clones, though not all of them. This sample has 2 million to 2.5 million clones, with 95% found just once. Sample: naive CD4+ T cells sorted from blood. Sample subset: CD45RA+ positively selected. Source of these receptors: a man aged 18 to 35 in good health.

The genes are TRBV18 and TRBJ1-5; a possible D gene is TRBD1 (5 bases). The CDR3 is 16 amino acids. Germline V gives CDR1 KGHSH, CDR2 LQKENI. Trimming pared 2 bases from V and 4 bases from J, leaving 15 bases between. The CDR3 sequence is CASSPNFLGGNQPQHF. The CDR3 DNA is TGTGCCAGCTCACCAAACTTCCTCGGGGGGAATCAGCCCCAGCATTTT.

The chain employs TRBV5-1 and TRBJ2-7; 10 nucleotides match TRBD2. Germline CDR1 SGHRS, CDR2 YFSETQ. The CDR3 consists of 15 residues. With 0 bases clipped from V and 6 bases from J, the junction kept 6 bases outside the gene matches. CDR3 sequence (DNA): TGCGCCAGCAGCTTGGGGTCTAGCGGGGGCGGCGAGCAGTACTTC. It encodes CASSLGSSGGGEQYF.

The chain has TRBV6-1 and TRBJ2-2, with a possible D match to TRBD1 (6 bases). The germline V gene encodes CDR1 MNHNS and CDR2 SASEGT. V was pared by 6 bases and J by 6 bases, with 17 bases between. There are 15 residues in the CDR3. The CDR3 bases are TGTGCCAGCAGGCGTCTACAGGGTTTTCCCGGGGAGCTGTTTTTT. Its protein is CASRRLQGFPGELFF.

This sequence joins TRBV6-1 and TRBJ2-7; 7 bases line up with TRBD1. Germline values: CDR1 MNHNS, CDR2 SASEGT. Trimming cost V 6 bases and J 0 bases; bases outside gene matches: 5. The CDR3 is made up of 14 amino acids. The CDR3 DNA follows: TGTGCCAGCAGGCCACAGGGGTACTCCTACGAGCAGTACTTC. Translation gives CASRPQGYSYEQYF.

This clone was recorded once. CDR3 sequence: CASSIRFVHTEAFF. In DNA, the CDR3 is TGTGCCAGTAGTATTAGGTTTGTGCACACTGAAGCTTTCTTT. The chain couples TRBV19 to TRBJ1-1; D ambiguous. The germline gives CDR1 LNHDA, CDR2 SQIVND (reference sequence). The germline V and J ends were trimmed by 3 bases and 3 bases, with 11 bases remaining between them. The CDR3 loop spans 14 amino acids.

This chain joins TRBV14 and TRBJ2-5; TRBD1 aligns across 10 bases. CDR3 length: 15 residues. The V and J ends lost 0 bases and 6 bases, in that order; junction bases with no gene match: 4. CDR1 and CDR2 (germline): SGHDN, FVKESK. CDR3 nucleotide sequence: TGTGCCAGCAGCCAAGAGACAGGGGGCTTCAAGACCCAGTACTTC. This encodes CASSQETGGFKTQYF.

V gene TRBV6-5 combines with J gene TRBJ2-7; D is undetermined. The CDR3 length is 16 residues. Germline loops: CDR1 MNHEY, CDR2 SVGAGI. V lost 0 bases and J lost 0, with 12 bases in between. CDR3 coding DNA: TGTGCCAGCAGTTACTCGGTTGCAACAAGCTCCTACGAGCAGTACTTC. Its protein product is CASSYSVATSSYEQYF.

The chain combines TRBV5-1 with TRBJ1-6, with D possibly TRBD1 on 5 matching bases. The length of the CDR3 is 15 residues. Trimming shortened V by 3 bases and J by 8 bases, and 15 bases separated the two germline ends. Germline assignment: CDR1 SGHRS and CDR2 YFSETQ. The CDR3 coding sequence is TGCGCCAGCAGCTCCTCGGGGGGAAGGGATTCACCCCTCCACTTT. It encodes CASSSSGGRDSPLHF.

The CDR3 DNA sequence: TGTGCCAGCAGCTTGGGGAGGACCTATAATTCACCCCTCCACTTT. Its protein is CASSLGRTYNSPLHF. J is TRBJ1-6 and V is TRBV5-4; no clear D gene. Germline V gene data show CDR1 as SGHNT and CDR2 as YYREEE (reference sequence). Trimming stripped 0 bases from V and 2 bases from J, with 6 bases between. CDR3 length equals 15 residues.

The rearrangement links TRBV5-1 to TRBJ2-2; 10 nucleotides align to TRBD1. CDR3 length equals 15 residues. Trimming removed 4 bases from V and 6 bases from J; junction bases left unmatched: 6. Germline V lookup: CDR1 SGHRS, CDR2 YFSETQ. The CDR3 protein is CASSLPGQGSGELFF. The CDR3 DNA reads as TGCGCCAGCAGCCTACCGGGACAGGGGTCCGGGGAGCTGTTTTTT.

This clone appeared a few times. This chain joins TRBV6-1 and TRBJ1-5; no clear D. CDR1 and CDR2 (germline): MNHNS, SASEGT. The CDR3 contains 13 residues. Trimming took 6 bases from V and 1 from J, leaving 7 bases between them. The CDR3 loop reads CASRPESNQPQHF. For the CDR3, the DNA is TGTGCCAGCAGACCAGAAAGCAATCAGCCCCAGCATTTT.

The chain combines TRBV5-1 with TRBJ1-4; D perhaps matches TRBD1 (5 bases). Between the trimmed V and J ends, which lost 0 bases and 3 bases, there was a span of 9 bases. The CDR3 runs to 15 residues. Per germline, CDR1 SGHRS and CDR2 YFSETQ. CDR3 nucleotides: TGCGCCAGCAGCTTGGGGGGACCCTCTAATGAAAAACTGTTTTTT. Protein: CASSLGGPSNEKLFF.

The V and J genes are TRBV4-1 and TRBJ2-3, with 12 positions matching TRBD2. The trim removed 6 bases at V and 3 bases at J, leaving 10 bases unmatched. Germline V gives CDR1 MGHRA, CDR2 YSYEKL. CDR3 length: 17 amino acids. The CDR3 bases are TGCGCCAGCAGACCCTACCCTAGCGGGGGGGCAACAGATACGCAGTATTTT. It yields the protein CASRPYPSGGATDTQYF.

The chain recombines TRBV5-6 with TRBJ2-7; D is perhaps TRBD1 or TRBD2 (5 bases each). This CDR3 comprises 14 residues. V shed 4 bases and J shed 5 bases, with 16 bases lying between them. Germline V gene data show CDR1 as SGHDT and CDR2 as YYEEEE. The DNA for the CDR3 is TGTGCCAGCAGCCCGGGACCTGGGTCGGACGAGCAGTACTTC. Its protein is CASSPGPGSDEQYF.

The J gene is TRBJ2-7, the V gene TRBV28; 8 bases agree with TRBD1. The length of the CDR3 is 15 residues. The V gene's germline CDR1 is MDHEN and CDR2 SYDVKM. Losses at the gene ends were 5 bases for V and 0 bases for J; bases not matched to a gene: 6. In nucleotides, the CDR3 is TGTGCCAGCAGTGTTCCGGGACAGGTCTCCTACGAGCAGTACTTC. It codes for CASSVPGQVSYEQYF.

This clone occurred once. The chain couples TRBV7-2 to TRBJ2-1; possibly TRBD1 or TRBD2 for D (5 bases each). V was trimmed by 5 bases and J by 4 bases, leaving 12 bases between them. CDR1 is SGHTA, CDR2 FQGNSA, per germline. The CDR3 spans 14 residues. The CDR3 coding sequence is TGTGCCAGCAGCCCCGGGACCCAATACAATGAGCAGTTCTTC. Residues: CASSPGTQYNEQFF.

The J gene is TRBJ2-6, the V gene TRBV5-6; the D gene could be TRBD1 or TRBD2 (5 bases each). Germline CDR1 is SGHDT and CDR2 is YYEEEE. Trimming removed 4 bases at V and 0 bases at J, with 14 bases between. This CDR3 comprises 17 residues. The CDR3 region is CASSRGRLSSGANVLTF. For the CDR3, the DNA is TGTGCCAGCAGCCGGGGCAGGCTCAGCTCTGGGGCCAACGTCCTGACTTTC.

This chain uses TRBV10-3 with TRBJ2-5; D might be TRBD1 (5 bases). This CDR3 has 13 amino acids. Germline CDR1 reads ENHRY; CDR2 reads SYGVKD. Trimming shortened V by 8 bases and J by 2 bases, and 12 bases separated the two germline ends. In DNA, the CDR3 is TGTGCCATCGGGGCGCCTCCGCAAGAGACCCAGTACTTC. Amino acid sequence: CAIGAPPQETQYF.

The chain is built from TRBV2 and TRBJ1-2; D unresolved. V gave up 6 bases and J gave up 0 bases, with 11 bases separating them. CDR3 size: 14 residues. CDR1 and CDR2 from the germline V gene are SNHLY and FYNNEI. In nucleotides, the CDR3 is TGTGCCAGCAGGAGTCAAGCTCCTAACTATGGCTACACCTTC. Protein: CASRSQAPNYGYTF.

The chain links TRBV7-8 to TRBJ2-3; D might be TRBD2 (6 bases). The germline V and J ends were trimmed by 11 bases and 0 bases, with 12 bases remaining between them. CDR3 size: 13 residues. Germline V gene lookup returns CDR1 SGHVS and CDR2 FQNEAQ. CDR3: CAGGVPSTDTQYF. The CDR3, as DNA: TGTGCCGGCGGGGTGCCTAGCACAGATACGCAGTATTTT.

The V gene is TRBV28, the J gene TRBJ1-4; the D is unclear. Germline CDR1 and CDR2: MDHEN and SYDVKM. This CDR3 contains 14 residues. V dropped 7 bases and J dropped 4 bases, with 13 bases sitting between them. CDR3 loop: CASKIGGINEKLFF. CDR3 nucleotide sequence: TGTGCCAGCAAAATCGGAGGGATTAATGAAAAACTGTTTTTT.

The V call is TRBV27, the J call TRBJ1-5; D is undetermined. Trimming pared 2 bases from V and 1 base from J, leaving 15 bases between. Germline V gene sequence: CDR1 MNHEY, CDR2 SMNVEV (reference sequence). CDR3 length equals 17 residues. This chain's CDR3 is CASSLGTRGGSNQPQHF. The CDR3 DNA is TGTGCCAGCAGTTTAGGTACGCGGGGAGGCAGCAATCAGCCCCAGCATTTT.

This clone has just one count. The V gene is TRBV2, the J gene TRBJ2-5; 8 bases map to TRBD2. From germline, CDR1 is SNHLY and CDR2 FYNNEI. J lost 5 bases, V lost 5 bases, and 13 bases had no gene match. The CDR3 contains 16 residues. CDR3 in amino acids: CASSLLAGGSGETQYF. The CDR3 DNA reads as TGTGCCAGCAGTCTTCTAGCGGGCGGAAGTGGGGAGACCCAGTACTTC.

The V call is TRBV7-2, the J call TRBJ2-2; no reliable D call. CDR1 is SGHTA and CDR2 is FQGNSA in the germline V gene. V gave up 0 bases and J gave up 6 bases, with 5 bases separating them. This CDR3 region has 13 residues. Here the CDR3 DNA reads TGTGCCAGCAGCTTAGCCCCCTCCGGGGAGCTGTTTTTT. Amino acid sequence: CASSLAPSGELFF.

The chain combines TRBV5-4 with TRBJ2-7, with D perhaps being TRBD1 or TRBD2 (6 bases each). V was cut by 4 bases and J by 3 bases, with 17 bases left in between. CDR1 is SGHNT and CDR2 is YYREEE in the germline V gene (reference sequence). The CDR3 is 15 amino acids. CDR3 loop: CASSRSGRGDYEQYF. In nucleotides, the CDR3 is TGTGCCAGCAGCAGAAGTGGAAGGGGGGACTACGAGCAGTACTTC.

The V gene is TRBV6-5, the J gene TRBJ1-3; D might be TRBD1 (5 bases). This CDR3 contains 15 residues. V was clipped by 5 bases and J by 2 bases, with 13 bases between them. Germline CDR1 MNHEY, CDR2 SVGAGI. The CDR3 protein is CASSPGLRAGNTIYF. CDR3 in DNA: TGTGCCAGCAGTCCGGGGCTGCGGGCTGGAAACACCATATATTTT.

This chain joins TRBV4-3 and TRBJ2-7; TRBD2 might be the D (6 bases). Looked up from germline, CDR1 is LGHNA and CDR2 is YSLEER. The CDR3 length is 17 residues. V was cut by 3 bases and J by 1 base, with 19 bases left in between. This chain's CDR3 is CASSQYMGEVTSYEQYF. The CDR3 region has the DNA TGCGCCAGCAGCCAGTATATGGGGGAGGTCACGTCCTACGAGCAGTACTTC.

V and J are TRBV27 and TRBJ2-2; D remains unclear. Germline CDR1 is MNHEY and CDR2 is SMNVEV (reference sequence). This CDR3 comprises 15 residues. Trimming cost V 3 bases and J 0 bases, with 8 bases left between them. For the CDR3, the DNA is TGTGCCAGCAGTTTGTTCGGTGCGAACACCGGGGAGCTGTTTTTT. This translates into CASSLFGANTGELFF.

The chain's CDR3 is CASSPGQGNIGELFF. CDR3 in DNA: TGTGCCAGCAGCCCCGGACAGGGGAATATCGGGGAGCTGTTTTTT. This rearrangement joins TRBV9 to TRBJ2-2; TRBD1 matches at 9 bases. This CDR3 comprises 15 residues. Germline loops: CDR1 SGDLS, CDR2 YYNGEE. V trimming: 4 bases; J trimming: 7 bases; junction bases outside the gene matches: 8.

The CDR3 loop is CASSIGVLAGGVDEQYF. The CDR3 DNA reads TGTGCCAGCAGCATCGGGGTACTAGCGGGAGGGGTAGACGAGCAGTACTTC. This chain uses TRBV7-9 with TRBJ2-7; 13 bases align to TRBD2. After removal of 5 bases from V and 5 bases from J, the junction contained 12 bases not matched to a gene. The CDR3 is 17 amino acids. Germline loops: CDR1 SEHNR, CDR2 FQNEAQ (reference sequence).